This T cell receptor (beta chain) was captured in a study of blood T cells in healthy people across ages. CDR3 length: 16 residues. Trimming took 2 bases from V and 6 from J; bases not matched to a gene: 6. Germline V gives CDR1 SGHTA, CDR2 FQGNSA. PCR was performed a second time for roughly 7 to 11 cycles using a sample-barcoded 5' primer and a J-beta primer mix. From the 5' RACE reads, TCRdb called clonotypes with MiXCR, one entry per CDR3 protein. This sample yields about a million distinct CDR3 sequences, of which roughly 51% are seen a single time; 20% to 25% belongs to the top ten. The chain is built from TRBV7-2 and TRBJ2-7; 14 positions agree with TRBD2. The origin of this receptor is a woman aged 60-75 years in good health. Sequencing used blood. CDR3 nucleotides: TGTGCCAGCAGCTTAAAGGGACTAGCGGGAGATCTCGAGCAGTACTTC. Protein: CASSLKGLAGDLEQYF.